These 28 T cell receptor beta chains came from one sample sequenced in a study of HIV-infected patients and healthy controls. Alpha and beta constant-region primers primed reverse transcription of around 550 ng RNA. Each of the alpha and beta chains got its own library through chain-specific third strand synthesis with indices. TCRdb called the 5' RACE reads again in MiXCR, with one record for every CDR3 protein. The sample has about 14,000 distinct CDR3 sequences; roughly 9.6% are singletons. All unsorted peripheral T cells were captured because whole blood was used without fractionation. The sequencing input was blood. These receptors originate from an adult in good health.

CDR3 in amino acids: CASFFNREAGELFF. The CDR3, as DNA: TGTGCCAGCTTTTTTAACAGGGAGGCCGGGGAGCTGTTTTTT. The chain uses TRBV6-2 or TRBV6-3 and TRBJ2-2, with D tentatively TRBD1 or TRBD2 (6 bases each). Germline V lookup: CDR1 MNHEY, CDR2 SVGEGT. V lost 8 bases and J lost 6, with 16 bases in between. The CDR3 covers 14 residues.

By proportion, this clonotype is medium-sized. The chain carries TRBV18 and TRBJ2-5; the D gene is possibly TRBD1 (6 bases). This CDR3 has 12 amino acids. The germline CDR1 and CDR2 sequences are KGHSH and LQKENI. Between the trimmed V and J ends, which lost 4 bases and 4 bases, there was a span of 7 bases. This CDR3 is CASSQGGETQYF. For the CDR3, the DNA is TGTGCCAGCTCACAAGGGGGAGAGACCCAGTACTTC.

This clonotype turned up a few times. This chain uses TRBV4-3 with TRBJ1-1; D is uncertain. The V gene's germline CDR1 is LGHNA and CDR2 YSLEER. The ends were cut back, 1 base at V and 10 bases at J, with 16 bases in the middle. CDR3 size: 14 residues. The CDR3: CASSQGTRDLGAFF. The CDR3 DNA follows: TGCGCCAGCAGCCAAGGAACCCGGGATCTCGGAGCTTTCTTT.

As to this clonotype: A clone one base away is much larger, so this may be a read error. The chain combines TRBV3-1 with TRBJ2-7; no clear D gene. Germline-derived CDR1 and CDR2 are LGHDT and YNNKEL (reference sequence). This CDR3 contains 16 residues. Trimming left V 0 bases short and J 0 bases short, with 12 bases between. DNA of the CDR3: TGTGCCAGCAGCCAAGAGGTATCGTCAAGCTCCTACGAGCAGTACTTC. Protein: CASSQEVSSSSYEQYF.

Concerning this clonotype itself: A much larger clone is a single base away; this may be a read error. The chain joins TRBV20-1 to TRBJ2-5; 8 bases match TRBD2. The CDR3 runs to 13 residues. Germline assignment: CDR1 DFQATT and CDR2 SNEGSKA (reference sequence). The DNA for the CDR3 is TGCAGTGCTAGAACTAGCGGTAAAGAGACCCATTACTTC. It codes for CSARTSGKETHYF.

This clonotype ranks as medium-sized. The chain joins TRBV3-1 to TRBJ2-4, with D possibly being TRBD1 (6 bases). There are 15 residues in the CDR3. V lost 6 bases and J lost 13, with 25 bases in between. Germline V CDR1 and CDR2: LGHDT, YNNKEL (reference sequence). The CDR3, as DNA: TGTGCCAGCAGTCTCAAGCCCCTGACAGGAACGGTCCAGTACTTC. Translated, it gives CASSLKPLTGTVQYF. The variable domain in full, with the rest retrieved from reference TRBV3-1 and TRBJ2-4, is DTAVSQTPKYLVTQMGNDKSIKCEQNLGHDTMYWYKQDSKKFLKIMFSYNNKELIINETVPNRFSPKSPDKAHLNLHINSLELGDSAVYFCASSLKPLTGTVQYFGAGTRLSVL.

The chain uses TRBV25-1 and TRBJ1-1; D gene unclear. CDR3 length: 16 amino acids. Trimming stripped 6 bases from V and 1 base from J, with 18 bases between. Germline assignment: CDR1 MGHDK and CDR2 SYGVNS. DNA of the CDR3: TGTGCCAGCAGCGACGCCGGGCGAGCCCGGAACACTGAAGCTTTCTTT. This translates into CASSDAGRARNTEAFF.

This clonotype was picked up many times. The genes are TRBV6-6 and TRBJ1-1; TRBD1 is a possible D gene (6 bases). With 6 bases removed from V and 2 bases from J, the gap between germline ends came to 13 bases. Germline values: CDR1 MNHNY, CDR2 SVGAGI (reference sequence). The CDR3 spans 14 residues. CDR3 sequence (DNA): TGTGCCAGCAGACACGGACAGAAAAACACTGAAGCTTTCTTT. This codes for CASRHGQKNTEAFF.

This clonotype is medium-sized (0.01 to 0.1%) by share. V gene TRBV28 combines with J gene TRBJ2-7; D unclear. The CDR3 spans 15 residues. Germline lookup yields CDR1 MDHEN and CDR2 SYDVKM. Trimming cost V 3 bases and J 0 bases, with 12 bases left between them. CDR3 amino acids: CASSLVGRSSYEQYF. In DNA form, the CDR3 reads TGTGCCAGCAGTTTGGTAGGCCGAAGCTCCTACGAGCAGTACTTC.

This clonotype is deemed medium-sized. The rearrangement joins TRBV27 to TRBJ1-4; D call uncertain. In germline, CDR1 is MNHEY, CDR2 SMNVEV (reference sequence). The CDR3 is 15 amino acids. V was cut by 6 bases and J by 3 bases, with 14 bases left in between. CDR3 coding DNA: TGTGCCAGCAGCCAAAGGATTCTAGCTAATGAAAAACTGTTTTTT. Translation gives CASSQRILANEKLFF.

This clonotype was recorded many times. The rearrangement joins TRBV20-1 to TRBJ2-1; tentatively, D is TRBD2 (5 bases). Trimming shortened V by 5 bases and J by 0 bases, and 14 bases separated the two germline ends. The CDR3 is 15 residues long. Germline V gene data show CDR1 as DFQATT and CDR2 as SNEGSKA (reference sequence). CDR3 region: CSARRGSSSYNEQFF. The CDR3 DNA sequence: TGCAGTGCTCGCCGAGGGTCGAGCTCCTACAATGAGCAGTTCTTC.

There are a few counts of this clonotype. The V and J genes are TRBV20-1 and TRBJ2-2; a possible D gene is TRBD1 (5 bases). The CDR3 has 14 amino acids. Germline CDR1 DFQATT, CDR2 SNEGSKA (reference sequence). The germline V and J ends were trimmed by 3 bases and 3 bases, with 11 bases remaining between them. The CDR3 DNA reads TGCAGTGCTAGGGCCAGGGTCGACACCGGGGAGCTGTTTTTT. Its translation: CSARARVDTGELFF.

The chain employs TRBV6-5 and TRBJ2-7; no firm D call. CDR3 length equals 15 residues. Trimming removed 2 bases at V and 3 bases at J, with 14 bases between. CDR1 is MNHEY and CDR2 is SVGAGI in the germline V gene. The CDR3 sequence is CASSYDPGAIYEQYF. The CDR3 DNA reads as TGTGCCAGCAGTTACGACCCAGGAGCGATCTACGAGCAGTACTTC.

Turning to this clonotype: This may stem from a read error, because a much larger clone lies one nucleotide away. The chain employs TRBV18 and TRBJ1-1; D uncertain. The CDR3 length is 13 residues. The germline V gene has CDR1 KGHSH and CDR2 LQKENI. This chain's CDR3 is CDSSDSRNTEAFF. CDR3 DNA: TGTGACAGCTCGGACTCACGGAACACTGAAGCTTTCTTT.

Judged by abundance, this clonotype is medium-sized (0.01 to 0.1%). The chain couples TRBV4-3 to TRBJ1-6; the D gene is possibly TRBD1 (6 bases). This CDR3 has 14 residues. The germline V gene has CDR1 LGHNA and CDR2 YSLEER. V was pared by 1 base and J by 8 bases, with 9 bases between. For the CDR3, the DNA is TGCGCCAGCAGCCAAGCGGGGGCTTATTCACCCCTCCACTTT. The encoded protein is CASSQAGAYSPLHF.

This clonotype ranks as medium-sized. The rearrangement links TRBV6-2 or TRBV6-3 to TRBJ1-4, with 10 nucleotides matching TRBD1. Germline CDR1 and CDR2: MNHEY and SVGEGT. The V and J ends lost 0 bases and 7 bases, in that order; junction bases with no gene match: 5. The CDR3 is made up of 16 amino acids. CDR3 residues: CASSYSGTGDREKLFF. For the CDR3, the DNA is TGTGCCAGCAGTTACTCCGGGACAGGGGATCGTGAAAAACTGTTTTTT.

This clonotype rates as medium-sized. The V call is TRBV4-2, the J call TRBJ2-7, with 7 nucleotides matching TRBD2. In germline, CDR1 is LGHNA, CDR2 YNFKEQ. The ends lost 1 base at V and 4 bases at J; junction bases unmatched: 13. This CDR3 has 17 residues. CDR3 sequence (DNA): TGTGCCAGCAGCCAAGGCTCCCACGGGACTATTGCATACGAGCAGTACTTC. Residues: CASSQGSHGTIAYEQYF.

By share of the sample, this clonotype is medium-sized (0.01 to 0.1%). CDR3 residues: CASSKKETQYF. The CDR3 DNA is TGTGCCAGCAGTAAAAAAGAGACCCAGTACTTC. The V and J genes are TRBV12-3 or TRBV12-4 and TRBJ2-5; D ambiguous. The CDR3 covers 11 residues. Trimming shortened V by 5 bases and J by 3 bases, and 4 bases separated the two germline ends.

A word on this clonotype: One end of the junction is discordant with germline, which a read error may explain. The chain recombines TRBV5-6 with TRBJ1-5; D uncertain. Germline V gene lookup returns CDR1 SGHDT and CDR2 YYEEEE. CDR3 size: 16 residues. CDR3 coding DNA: TGTGCCAGCAGCTTGGCCGGCGGGAAATTCAATCAGACCCAGCATTTT. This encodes CASSLAGGKFNQTQHF.

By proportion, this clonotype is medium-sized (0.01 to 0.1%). The DNA for the CDR3 is TGTGCCAGCAACACTCCAGGACAGGGAGTGCTCTACGAGCAGTACTTC. Translating gives CASNTPGQGVLYEQYF. The chain carries TRBV28 and TRBJ2-7, with TRBD1 identical over 8 bases. CDR3 length: 16 amino acids. Germline assignment: CDR1 MDHEN and CDR2 SYDVKM. V lost 7 bases, J lost 3 bases, and 14 bases stayed unmatched.

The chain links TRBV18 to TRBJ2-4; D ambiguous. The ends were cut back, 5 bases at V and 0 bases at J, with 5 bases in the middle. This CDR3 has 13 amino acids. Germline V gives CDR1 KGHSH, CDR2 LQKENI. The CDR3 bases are TGTGCCAGCTCAGGAGAAGCCAAAAACATTCAGTACTTC. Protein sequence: CASSGEAKNIQYF. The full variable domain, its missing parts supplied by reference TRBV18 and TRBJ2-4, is NAGVMQNPRHLVRRRGQEARLRCSPMKGHSHVYWYRQLPEEGLKFMVYLQKENIIDESGMPKERFSAEFPKEGPSILRIQQVVRGDSAAYFCASSGEAKNIQYFGAGTRLSVL.

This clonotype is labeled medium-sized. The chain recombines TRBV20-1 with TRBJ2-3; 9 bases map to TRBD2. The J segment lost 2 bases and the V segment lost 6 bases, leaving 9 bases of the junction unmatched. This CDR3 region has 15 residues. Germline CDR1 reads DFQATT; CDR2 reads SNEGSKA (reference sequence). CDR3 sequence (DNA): TGCAGTGCCCCAACTAGCGGGTCCCCCACAGATACGCAGTATTTT. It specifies CSAPTSGSPTDTQYF.

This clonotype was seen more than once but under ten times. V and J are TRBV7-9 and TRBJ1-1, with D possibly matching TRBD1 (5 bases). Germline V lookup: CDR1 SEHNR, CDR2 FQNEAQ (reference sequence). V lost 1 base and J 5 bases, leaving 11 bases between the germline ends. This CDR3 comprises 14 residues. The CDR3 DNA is TGTGCCAGCAGCTTAGGGGGGAGCCGGACTGAAGCTTTCTTT. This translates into CASSLGGSRTEAFF.

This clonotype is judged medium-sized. Written as DNA, the CDR3 is TGTGCCAGCAGTCACAGCCCCCGAGCAGAGACCCAGTACTTC. It yields the protein CASSHSPRAETQYF. The chain is built from TRBV6-5 and TRBJ2-5, with D uncertain. Germline lookup yields CDR1 MNHEY and CDR2 SVGAGI. V lost 5 bases, J lost 4 bases, and 14 bases lay in between. The CDR3 sequence is 14 residues long.

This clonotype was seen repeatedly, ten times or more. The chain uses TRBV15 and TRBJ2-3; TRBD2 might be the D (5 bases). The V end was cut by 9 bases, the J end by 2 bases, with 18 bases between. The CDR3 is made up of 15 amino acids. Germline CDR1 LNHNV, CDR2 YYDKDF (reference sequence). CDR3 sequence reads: CATRAGLVTTDTQYF. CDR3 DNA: TGTGCCACTCGGGCCGGACTCGTTACCACAGATACGCAGTATTTT. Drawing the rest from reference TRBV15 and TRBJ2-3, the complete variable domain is DAMVIQNPRYQVTQFGKPVTLSCSQTLNHNVMYWYQQKSSQAPKLLFHYYDKDFNNEADTPDNFQSRRPNTSFCFLDIRSPGLGDTAMYLCATRAGLVTTDTQYFGPGTRLTVL.

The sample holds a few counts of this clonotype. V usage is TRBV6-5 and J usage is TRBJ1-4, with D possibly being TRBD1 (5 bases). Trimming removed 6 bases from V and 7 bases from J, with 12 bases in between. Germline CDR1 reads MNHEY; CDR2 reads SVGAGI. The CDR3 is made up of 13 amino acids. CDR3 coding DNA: TGTGCCAGCAGCACTGACAGTGCTGAAAAACTGTTTTTT. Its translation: CASSTDSAEKLFF.

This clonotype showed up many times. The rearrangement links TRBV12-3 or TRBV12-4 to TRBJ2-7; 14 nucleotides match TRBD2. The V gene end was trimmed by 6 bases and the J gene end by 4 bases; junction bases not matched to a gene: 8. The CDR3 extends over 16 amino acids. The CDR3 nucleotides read TGTGCCAGCAGATCTGGGACTAGCGGGAGCAAATACGAGCAGTACTTC. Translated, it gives CASRSGTSGSKYEQYF.

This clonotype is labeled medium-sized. CDR3 sequence (DNA): TGCAGTGCTACTAGCCTTGGGACAGGGAATTGGTACACTGAAGCTTTCTTT. As protein: CSATSLGTGNWYTEAFF. The V and J genes are TRBV20-1 and TRBJ1-1; 9 bases fit TRBD1. Germline V gene lookup returns CDR1 DFQATT and CDR2 SNEGSKA (reference sequence). The CDR3 is made up of 17 amino acids. Trimming took 4 bases from V and 3 from J; bases not matched to a gene: 15.